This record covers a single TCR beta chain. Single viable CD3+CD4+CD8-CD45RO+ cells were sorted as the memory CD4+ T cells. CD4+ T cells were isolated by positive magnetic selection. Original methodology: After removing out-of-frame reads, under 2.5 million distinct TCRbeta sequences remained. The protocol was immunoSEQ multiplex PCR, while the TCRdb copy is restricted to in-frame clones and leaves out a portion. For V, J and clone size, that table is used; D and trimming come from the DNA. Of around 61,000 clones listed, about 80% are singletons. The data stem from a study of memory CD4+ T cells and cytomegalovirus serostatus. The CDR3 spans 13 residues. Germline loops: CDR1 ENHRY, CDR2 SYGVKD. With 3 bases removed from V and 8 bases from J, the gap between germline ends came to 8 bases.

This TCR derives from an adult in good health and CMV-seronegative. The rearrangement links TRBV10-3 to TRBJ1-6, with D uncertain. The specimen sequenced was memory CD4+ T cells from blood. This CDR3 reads CAISDGVDSPLHF. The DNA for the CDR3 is TGTGCCATCAGTGACGGGGTAGATTCACCCCTCCACTTT.